This entry lists 2 T cell receptor beta chains sequenced from one sample in a study of regulatory T cells. Amplification used 52 TRBV primers and 13 TRBJ primers. The method was immunoSEQ multiplex PCR; TCRdb's version includes in-frame clones alone and lacks a portion of them. The sample contains 20,000 or so clones, approximately 93% of which appear only once. Sequencing used CD8+ T cells sorted from blood. The receptors stem from a child aged 2 to 10 with CD3G deficiency.

The chain combines TRBV6-1 with TRBJ2-1, with a possible D match to TRBD1 (5 bases). This CDR3 has 13 residues. With 8 bases removed from V and 6 bases from J, the gap between germline ends came to 14 bases. From germline, CDR1 is MNHNS and CDR2 SASEGT. CDR3 nucleotides: TGTGCCAGCGGACACGAACCCAGCAATGAGCAGTTCTTC. This translates into CASGHEPSNEQFF.

The V gene is TRBV7-8, the J gene TRBJ2-1, with TRBD2 identical over 9 bases. After removal of 3 bases from V and 8 bases from J, the junction contained 8 bases not matched to a gene. The germline V gene has CDR1 SGHVS and CDR2 FQNEAQ. The CDR3 runs to 15 residues. CDR3: CASSFELAGRDEQFF. The CDR3 DNA is TGTGCCAGCAGCTTTGAACTAGCGGGTAGGGATGAGCAGTTCTTC. The whole variable domain, filled in from reference TRBV7-8 and TRBJ2-1, reads GAGVSQSPRYKVAKRGQDVALRCDPISGHVSLFWYQQALGQGPEFLTYFQNEAQLDKSGLPSDRFFAERPEGSVSTLKIQRTQQEDSAVYLCASSFELAGRDEQFFGPGTRLTVL.